The 27 T cell receptor beta chains below all came from one sample that was sequenced in a study of post-analysis software for immune sequencing data. Findings and limits, study-wide: Compared with controls, patients had more of about 5 TRBV segments, including TRBV5-6, TRBV5-1 and TRBV20-1.

Unique molecular identifiers were built into the TCR beta cDNA libraries. One entry per CDR3 protein results from TCRdb running MiXCR on the PCR reads. The sample lists 700,000 to 800,000 distinct CDR3 sequences, 30% occurring once. No antigen is known for these receptors. What was sequenced was blood. The receptors originated from a girl aged 10 to 17 with multiple sclerosis.

The J gene is TRBJ2-1, the V gene TRBV24-1; 8 positions match TRBD1. This CDR3 is built from 17 residues. Germline V gives CDR1 KGHDR, CDR2 SFDVKD. Unmatched junction bases numbered 13, after V lost 4 bases and J lost 6 bases. The CDR3: CATSDPAQGAPFNEQFF. CDR3 DNA: TGTGCCACCAGTGACCCAGCCCAGGGGGCCCCTTTCAATGAGCAGTTCTTC.

V gene TRBV6-2 or TRBV6-3 combines with J gene TRBJ2-7; D may match TRBD1 or TRBD2 (5 bases each). V gave up 2 bases and J gave up 1 base, with 12 bases separating them. CDR3 length: 15 amino acids. Per the germline V gene, CDR1 is MNHEY and CDR2 is SVGEGT. CDR3 in amino acids: CASSYLAWGSYEQYF. The CDR3 region has the DNA TGTGCCAGCAGTTACCTGGCCTGGGGGTCCTACGAGCAGTACTTC.

The chain is built from TRBV29-1 and TRBJ1-5; D ambiguous. From germline, CDR1 is SQVTM and CDR2 ANQGSEA. Between the trimmed V and J ends, which lost 6 bases and 4 bases, there was a span of 13 bases. The CDR3 spans 13 residues. In DNA form, the CDR3 reads TGCAGCGTGGCCTTGACCCAAAATCAGCCCCAGCATTTT. Its translation: CSVALTQNQPQHF.

V usage is TRBV7-2 and J usage is TRBJ2-3; D not resolved. The CDR3 runs to 12 residues. Germline V gene data show CDR1 as SGHTA and CDR2 as FQGNSA. Deletions cut 2 bases from V and 10 bases from J, with 10 bases between. CDR3 nucleotide sequence: TGTGCCAGCAGCTTAAACGAGATTGCGCAGTATTTT. It encodes CASSLNEIAQYF.

This clonotype was seen many times. V is TRBV14 and J is TRBJ2-3; 8 bases align to TRBD1. The CDR3 contains 14 residues. The trim removed 6 bases at V and 4 bases at J, leaving 6 bases unmatched. CDR1 and CDR2 (germline): SGHDN, FVKESK. CDR3 nucleotide sequence: TGTGCCAGCAGGCGACAGGGGCGGGCAGATACGCAGTATTTT. The encoded protein is CASRRQGRADTQYF.

CDR3 region: CASSTRWADTQYF. DNA for the CDR3: TGTGCCAGCAGCACCCGCTGGGCAGATACGCAGTATTTT. The gene calls are TRBV7-2 and TRBJ2-3, with no clear D. Germline CDR1 SGHTA, CDR2 FQGNSA. Trimming stripped 5 bases from V and 4 bases from J, with 10 bases between. CDR3 size: 13 residues. Based on the CDR3 plus reference TRBV7-2 and TRBJ2-3, the full variable domain is GAGVSQSPSNKVTEKGKDVELRCDPISGHTALYWYRQSLGQGLEFLIYFQGNSAPDKSGLPSDRFSAERTGGSVSTLTIQRTQQEDSAVYLCASSTRWADTQYFGPGTRLTVL.

This clonotype has more than one count but fewer than ten. In nucleotides, the CDR3 is TGCGCCAGCAGCTTCAGAACTACCGCGCTAGGCTATGGCTACACCTTC. It is translated as CASSFRTTALGYGYTF. The V gene is TRBV5-1, the J gene TRBJ1-2; D is unresolved. The CDR3 contains 16 residues. Germline-derived CDR1 and CDR2 are SGHRS and YFSETQ. Trimming shortened V by 2 bases and J by 4 bases, and 18 bases separated the two germline ends.

The table lists this clonotype with a few counts. The chain joins TRBV6-6 to TRBJ2-2; tentatively, D is TRBD1 (5 bases). Trimming took off 8 bases at V and 5 bases at J, with 9 bases between the two ends. The CDR3 extends over 12 amino acids. The V gene's germline CDR1 is MNHNY and CDR2 SVGAGI (reference sequence). The CDR3 spells CASAGLTGELFF. The CDR3 DNA sequence: TGTGCCAGCGCAGGGTTAACCGGGGAGCTGTTTTTT.

This clonotype occurred a few times. This sequence joins TRBV20-1 and TRBJ2-5; 12 nucleotides line up with TRBD2. Looked up from germline, CDR1 is DFQATT and CDR2 is SNEGSKA (reference sequence). The CDR3 runs to 14 residues. Losses at the gene ends were 4 bases for V and 2 bases for J; bases not matched to a gene: 2. The CDR3 DNA reads as TGCAGTGCTAACGGACTAGCGGGGCAAGAGACCCAGTACTTC. It is translated as CSANGLAGQETQYF.

The genes are TRBV5-1 and TRBJ2-3; the D gene is possibly TRBD2 (5 bases). CDR1 SGHRS and CDR2 YFSETQ come from the germline V gene. The ends were cut back, 3 bases at V and 2 bases at J, with 10 bases in the middle. The CDR3 sequence is 14 residues long. The CDR3 region is CASSWEQITDTQYF. The CDR3, as DNA: TGCGCCAGCAGCTGGGAGCAGATCACAGATACGCAGTATTTT.

J is TRBJ1-5 and V is TRBV2; 8 bases fit TRBD1. This CDR3 is 15 amino acids long. The germline CDR1 and CDR2 sequences are SNHLY and FYNNEI. J gave up 3 bases and V 5 bases, and 6 bases lay outside the gene matches. The CDR3 loop reads CASSRMTGVNQPQHF. In DNA, the CDR3 is TGTGCCAGCAGTAGGATGACAGGGGTCAATCAGCCCCAGCATTTT.

The chain combines TRBV7-9 with TRBJ2-3; 10 bases align to TRBD1. There are 16 residues in the CDR3. V lost 3 bases, J lost 2 bases, and 5 bases stayed unmatched. Germline V CDR1 and CDR2: SEHNR, FQNEAQ (reference sequence). As DNA, the CDR3 is TGTGCCAGCAGCTTCGGGACAGGGGCGAACACAGATACGCAGTATTTT. As protein: CASSFGTGANTDTQYF.

Only a few counts were recorded for this clonotype. The chain combines TRBV4-1 with TRBJ2-5, with D possibly matching TRBD2 (5 bases). The CDR3 totals 16 residues. In germline, CDR1 is MGHRA, CDR2 YSYEKL. Trimming took 1 base from V and 1 from J, leaving 13 bases between them. The CDR3 bases are TGCGCCAGCAGCCAAGGGGTCGCGGGCCTCCAAGAGACCCAGTACTTC. Amino acids: CASSQGVAGLQETQYF.

Only a few counts were recorded for this clonotype. The V and J genes are TRBV5-5 and TRBJ2-5; 12 bases fit TRBD2. The CDR3 extends over 20 amino acids. Trimming removed 4 bases from V and 2 bases from J; junction bases left unmatched: 18. Germline V lookup: CDR1 SGHKS, CDR2 YYEKEE (reference sequence). The DNA of the CDR3 is TGTGCCAGCAGCATAACCTACTGGGCTAGCGGGAGGGGACTTCAAGAGACCCAGTACTTC. Its protein is CASSITYWASGRGLQETQYF.

This clonotype was detected only a few times. This chain joins TRBV7-9 and TRBJ2-1; 8 nucleotides agree with TRBD1. The CDR3 runs to 13 residues. Trimming cost V 10 bases and J 8 bases; bases outside gene matches: 10. Germline assignment: CDR1 SEHNR and CDR2 FQNEAQ (reference sequence). This CDR3 reads CATWQGALDEQFF. CDR3 nucleotide sequence: TGTGCCACCTGGCAGGGGGCTTTGGATGAGCAGTTCTTC.

The chain is built from TRBV6-5 and TRBJ2-5; tentatively, D is TRBD2 (6 bases). Germline CDR1 and CDR2: MNHEY and SVGAGI. Trimming took off 0 bases at V and 11 bases at J, with 22 bases between the two ends. This CDR3 is built from 16 residues. The CDR3 DNA reads as TGTGCCAGCAGTTACTCGGAGGGAACCCCACACAATGAGCAGTACTTC. Protein sequence: CASSYSEGTPHNEQYF.

J is TRBJ1-5 and V is TRBV18; possibly TRBD1 for D (6 bases). The CDR3 consists of 15 residues. CDR1 is KGHSH and CDR2 is LQKENI in the germline V gene. Trimming took off 4 bases at V and 3 bases at J, with 13 bases between the two ends. The CDR3 DNA is TGTGCCAGCTCACAAACAGGGTGGGACAATCAGCCCCAGCATTTT. Residues: CASSQTGWDNQPQHF.

This clonotype was detected a few times. The genes are TRBV20-1 and TRBJ2-5; 11 bases are a match to TRBD1. Looked up from germline, CDR1 is DFQATT and CDR2 is SNEGSKA (reference sequence). J gave up 3 bases and V 5 bases, and 5 bases lay outside the gene matches. This CDR3 has 14 amino acids. The CDR3 DNA sequence: TGCAGTGCTGGAGGGACAGGGGGGAAAGAGACCCAGTACTTC. Protein sequence: CSAGGTGGKETQYF.

The V call is TRBV6-6, the J call TRBJ1-6; D perhaps matches TRBD1 (5 bases). Germline CDR1 is MNHNY and CDR2 is SVGAGI (reference sequence). There are 17 residues in the CDR3. V was pared by 6 bases and J by 0 bases, with 15 bases between. The CDR3 bases are TGTGCCAGCAGCCCCCTCGGACATGACTCCTATAATTCACCCCTCCACTTT. Its protein product is CASSPLGHDSYNSPLHF.

This clonotype was detected only once. The chain carries TRBV9 and TRBJ1-1; D gene ambiguous. Germline V CDR1 and CDR2: SGDLS, YYNGEE. This CDR3 has 9 amino acids. The V and J ends lost 4 bases and 11 bases respectively, with 6 bases between them. DNA for the CDR3: TGTGCCAGCAGCTCGCCCGCTTTCTTT. Protein sequence: CASSSPAFF.

This rearrangement joins TRBV28 to TRBJ1-2; 8 nucleotides line up with TRBD1. This CDR3 has 16 amino acids. Looked up from germline, CDR1 is MDHEN and CDR2 is SYDVKM. V lost 4 bases, J lost 8 bases, and 15 bases stayed unmatched. CDR3 sequence reads: CASSSIGTGGLGGYTF. CDR3 sequence (DNA): TGTGCCAGCAGTTCAATCGGGACAGGAGGTCTTGGAGGCTACACCTTC.

The rearrangement links TRBV6-2 or TRBV6-3 to TRBJ1-5; D call uncertain. The germline V gene has CDR1 MNHEY and CDR2 SVGEGT. Deletions cut 3 bases from V and 4 bases from J, with 10 bases between. CDR3 size: 14 residues. As DNA, the CDR3 is TGTGCCAGCAGTTATTCGGACGTAAATCAGCCCCAGCATTTT. This codes for CASSYSDVNQPQHF.

This clonotype was seen many times. V and J are TRBV4-3 and TRBJ2-3; TRBD2 agrees at 13 bases. The CDR3 totals 17 residues. Germline trimming cut 5 bases from V and 6 bases from J; bases unmatched to any gene: 11. Germline V gene lookup returns CDR1 LGHNA and CDR2 YSLEER. CDR3 in DNA: TGCGCCAGCAGCGCGCGGACTAGCGGGAGAGGTGGGGATACGCAGTATTTT. This encodes CASSARTSGRGGDTQYF.

This clonotype has a handful of counts. The chain's CDR3 is CASSPTISNQPQHF. CDR3 nucleotide sequence: TGTGCCAGCTCACCAACGATTAGCAATCAGCCCCAGCATTTT. The rearrangement joins TRBV18 to TRBJ1-5; D is ambiguous. The CDR3 runs to 14 residues. Germline CDR1 and CDR2: KGHSH and LQKENI. V lost 2 bases, J lost 0 bases, and 5 bases lay in between.

This clonotype was picked up many times. Relative to the germline gene, one junction end is altered; a read error may explain this. This rearrangement joins TRBV5-1 to TRBJ2-5; TRBD2 matches at 12 bases. The CDR3 has 15 amino acids. Germline-derived CDR1 and CDR2 are SGHRS and YFSETQ. The CDR3 region has the DNA TGTGCCAGCAGCCCTGGACTAGCGGGACAAGAGACCCAGTACTTC. This codes for CASSPGLAGQETQYF.

The V and J genes are TRBV5-1 and TRBJ2-1; 11 bases map to TRBD1. This CDR3 region has 17 residues. The V segment lost 4 bases and the J segment 2 bases; nucleotides outside the gene matches: 8. Germline CDR1 reads SGHRS; CDR2 reads YFSETQ. The CDR3 region has the DNA TGCGCCAGCAGCCATAGGGGGGACAGGGGGACCTACAATGAGCAGTTCTTC. Amino acids: CASSHRGDRGTYNEQFF.

The sample holds many counts of this clonotype. The chain joins TRBV6-2 or TRBV6-3 to TRBJ2-1; 7 nucleotides agree with TRBD2. Germline V gene sequence: CDR1 MNHEY, CDR2 SVGEGT. The CDR3 totals 15 residues. With 6 bases clipped from V and 0 bases from J, the junction kept 5 bases outside the gene matches. CDR3 sequence: CASSPSGDSYNEQFF. CDR3 DNA: TGTGCCAGCAGCCCAAGCGGGGACTCCTACAATGAGCAGTTCTTC.